This T cell receptor (beta chain) originates from a study of T cell changes during pregnancy in multiple sclerosis. Sequencing was performed with immunoSEQ multiplex PCR; in TCRdb, only in-frame clones are kept and a portion is missing. The sample shows about 72,000 clones, 91% of them seen only once. The count of this clone is one. Germline-derived CDR1 and CDR2 are SNHLY and FYNNEI. With 4 bases clipped from V and 4 bases from J, the junction kept 5 bases outside the gene matches. CDR3 length equals 15 residues. This TCR derives from a female donor in good health, enrolled as a control in a pregnancy study. This chain joins TRBV2 and TRBJ2-2; 8 bases fit TRBD2. The sequencing here drew on peripheral blood, taken in the third trimester of pregnancy. CDR3 residues: CASSAASGLTGELFF. CDR3 DNA sequence: TGTGCCAGCAGTGCGGCTAGCGGGCTCACCGGGGAGCTGTTTTTT.